This T cell receptor beta chain was sequenced during a study of tumor-infiltrating lymphocytes in oesophageal squamous cell carcinoma. In its sample, this clonotype is medium-sized. One entry per CDR3 protein, called by TCRdb with MiXCR from the PCR reads. Counted here are around 6,300 distinct CDR3 sequences, approximately 16% occurring once; the ten biggest clones make up approximately 23%. Trimming stripped 5 bases from V and 5 bases from J, with 16 bases between. The CDR3 extends over 14 amino acids. Germline CDR1 is SGHVS and CDR2 is FQNEAQ. The chain combines TRBV7-8 with TRBJ2-7; tentatively, D is TRBD1 (5 bases). The specimen was normal esophageal tissue next to the tumor. The TCR originated in a male donor with esophageal squamous cell carcinoma. DNA for the CDR3: TGTGCCAGCAGCAGGAGCAGGGTACTCCACGAGCAGTACTTC. Its protein product is CASSRSRVLHEQYF.